This TCR beta chain is from a study of blood T cell repertoires in COVID-19. Overall study context: Acute-phase and convalescent COVID-19 samples originated in the United States, Italy and Spain. T cells, B-cell-depleted T cells, or PBMCs supplied cDNA or gDNA.

In the original workflow: From reference gene primer amplification, estimates of nucleated cell counts were derived. The table came from immunoSEQ multiplex PCR; TCRdb's copy has only in-frame clones and leaves some out. V and J calls and clone size are given by that table; D and trimming were obtained from the DNA. Of about 280,000 clones listed, roughly 80% are singletons. CDR3 length equals 13 residues. The trim removed 7 bases at V and 0 bases at J, leaving 3 bases unmatched. Germline loops: CDR1 ENHRY, CDR2 SYGVKD. The sample holds a few counts of this clone. Participants in the exposed group had met a COVID-19 case in the 2 weeks before joining the study.

The source is a man between 40 and 49 years old who had been exposed to COVID-19. The chain has TRBV10-3 and TRBJ2-7; 7 nucleotides align to TRBD2. What was sequenced was PBMCs or T cells enriched from blood (not recorded which). The chain's CDR3 is CAINPSGSYEQYF. The CDR3 DNA reads as TGTGCCATCAACCCTAGCGGCTCCTACGAGCAGTACTTC.